This T cell receptor (beta chain) was observed in a study of blood T cell repertoires in COVID-19. Study as a whole: The cDNA or gDNA used as material had been derived from T cells, B-cell-depleted T cells, or PBMCs.

CDR1 is SGHRS, CDR2 YFSETQ, per germline. The CDR3 covers 14 residues. Losses at the gene ends were 4 bases for V and 4 bases for J; bases not matched to a gene: 5. Original handling: The assay estimated nucleated cells by amplifying reference gene primers. Using immunoSEQ multiplex PCR, the repertoire was profiled, and TCRdb retains in-frame clones only, with some absent. The V and J calls and the clone size are those of that table, but D and trimming were determined from the DNA. This table holds about 290,000 clones, approximately 86% found once. This clone came up once. The sample was peripheral blood. This TCR derives from a woman in her fifties or sixties with active or convalescent COVID-19. The chain combines TRBV5-1 with TRBJ2-3; 8 bases are shared with TRBD1. CDR3 sequence reads: CASSQTGAPDTQYF. Here the CDR3 DNA reads TGCGCCAGCAGCCAGACAGGGGCCCCAGATACGCAGTATTTT.